A single T cell receptor beta chain is shown here with its context. What this receptor recognizes is not known. Nothing much larger sits one base from this clone, and base qualities are not available. This sample is part of a study of shared clonotypes between healthy human individuals (dated by TCRdb to 2018 to 2021). Turning to the overall study: A couple of women and a few men aged 18 to 49 years were included in the cohort. The study deeply sequenced blood TCR repertoires of about 5 healthy adults to estimate repertoire size and the extent of clonotype sharing between individuals. Per donor, leukapheresis produced somewhere between about 0.94 and 9.5 billion PBMCs. For each donor, CD4 naive and CD4 memory were each given three plates, CD8 naive was given two plates, and CD8 memory was given one plate. Different laboratories and diverse techniques were used to prepare libraries and sequence TCR repertoires, to increase sequencing depth and limit assay-specific biases. Overall study outcomes, separate from this receptor: Naive subsets generally had larger estimated clonotype richness than memory subsets. Higher generation probabilities were observed for clonotypes shared by all four sorted-subset donors than for non-shared clonotypes. The small number of donors limited the genetic and exposure-history diversity represented. Pairwise subsampling led to the expectation that sequencing depth would affect the degree of clonotype sharing among donors. Even with the large sequencing depth, rarefaction of the sorted-subset datasets indicated that sequencing was incomplete. Across a few donors, roughly 5.1% of naive CD4, 3% to 3.5% of naive CD8, about 2.3% of memory CD4, and around 0.4% of memory CD8 clonotypes were shared. Sampling was limited to blood, and TCR repertoires in tissue likely differ from TCR repertoires in blood.

Using the deep immunoSEQ assay, multiplex PCR amplified TCR CDR3 regions from genomic DNA. Extracted genomic DNA from each cell subset was distributed evenly across all wells of several immunoSEQ 96-well plates, and each plate was treated as a replicate. For sorted subsets, each replicate PCR was loaded with 200 ng genomic DNA, equivalent to approximately 27,000 T cell genomes. Purified libraries were quantified with a Qubit 3.0 fluorometer, sized on a Bioanalyzer 2100, and re-quantified with the KAPA Library Quantification kit. Every immunoSEQ 96-well plate was sequenced on a dedicated single-read 150-cycle Illumina NextSeq 550 flow cell. Per the source publication's procedure: Because the immunoSEQ output included only junctional sequences and no quality scores, the filtering could not be the same as the filtering used for full-length reads. To assign V/J genes and CDR3, sequences were annotated against IMGT germline references using PyIR, a Python wrapper for IgBLAST v1.9. Reads were removed for weak V/J assignments (E-value above 1e-6), missing CDR3, stop codons, out-of-frame junctions, or ambiguous translated residues. V3J clonotypes were defined as sequences sharing the same inferred V gene, J gene, and CDR3 amino acid sequence. The percentage overlap between two repertoires was calculated by dividing the number of shared unique clonotypes by the size of the smaller repertoire. Richness of each repertoire was evaluated using RTK rarefaction, the Chao1 estimator, and Recon v2.1 estimates of unobserved clonotypes. Generation probabilities for all TCRbeta clonotypes obtained by the gDNA method from a handful of donors were computed using OLGA. TCRdb provides this immuneACCESS table in a form limited to in-frame rearrangements. Some clones are lacking; in checked studies, under half of them reflect an unresolved V gene, and why the rest are absent is not known. V, J and clone size are taken as reported in that table, and D and trimming were inferred from the DNA itself. The sample includes about 2.4 million clones, with approximately 93% observed a single time. The ten largest clonotypes hold around 0.37% of the sample.

The germline V gene specifies SGHNT as CDR1 and YENEEA as CDR2. The CDR3 starts with the cysteine, ends with the phenylalanine, and has 13 residues. The CDR3 DNA has 39 bases and is translated from base 1. Trimming costs V 3 bases and J 3 bases, and their ends lie 9 bases apart. The donors were healthy, HIV-negative adults who had no recently reported acute infections or vaccinations. All donors were Caucasian adults living in Nashville, Tennessee, USA. CD4+ T cells were enriched by magnetic negative selection, after which naive cells were positively selected on CD45RA and the negative fraction was taken as the memory subset. After blood collection by leukapheresis, PBMCs were isolated using Ficoll-Histopaque density gradient centrifugation and then cryopreserved in the vapor phase of liquid nitrogen. Purity and quantity of every magnetically sorted T cell population were checked by analytical flow cytometry. Each sorted fraction had its genomic DNA isolated and then quantified by UV absorbance on a Nanodrop 2000c.

Sample: naive CD4+ T cells from PBMCs. The cell subset or site label corresponds to: CD45RA+ positively selected. The source is a man between 18 and 29 years old in good health. Some clones in this sample may be carry-over from other donors' samples. The V and J segments used are TRBV11-3 and TRBJ2-7, with the D gene not clear enough to name. The CDR3 loop reads CASSFGQNYEQYF. The sequenced DNA is TGTGCCAGCAGCTTTGGGCAGAACTACGAGCAGTACTTC.